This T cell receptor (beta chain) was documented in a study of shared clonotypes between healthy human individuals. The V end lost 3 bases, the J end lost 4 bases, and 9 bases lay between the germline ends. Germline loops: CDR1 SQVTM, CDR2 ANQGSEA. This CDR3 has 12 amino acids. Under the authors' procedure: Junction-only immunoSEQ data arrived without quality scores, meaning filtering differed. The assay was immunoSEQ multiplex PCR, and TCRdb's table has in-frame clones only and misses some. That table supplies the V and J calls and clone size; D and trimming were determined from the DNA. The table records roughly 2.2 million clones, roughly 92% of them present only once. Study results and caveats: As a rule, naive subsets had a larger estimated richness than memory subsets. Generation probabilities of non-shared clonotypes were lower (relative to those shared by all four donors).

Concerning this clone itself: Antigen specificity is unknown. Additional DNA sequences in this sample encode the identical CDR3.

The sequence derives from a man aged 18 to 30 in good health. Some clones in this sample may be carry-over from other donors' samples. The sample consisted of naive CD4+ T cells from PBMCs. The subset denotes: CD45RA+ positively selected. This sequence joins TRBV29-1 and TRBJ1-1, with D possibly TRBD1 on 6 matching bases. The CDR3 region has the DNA TGCAGCGTTGACAGGGGAGGCACTGAAGCTTTCTTT. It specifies CSVDRGGTEAFF.